This T cell receptor (beta chain) was observed in a study of cytomegalovirus exposure and HLA in healthy donors. Notes on the study in general: In vitro assays verified that three CMV-associated chains recognized CMV antigens specifically. DRB1 showed the most TCR associations and HLA-C the fewest in a later analysis, as rates varied by HLA locus.

Germline V gene lookup returns CDR1 SGDLS and CDR2 YYNGEE. V shed 4 bases and J 3 bases; nucleotides not matched to a gene: 3. The CDR3 contains 13 residues. Comments on this clone: Its antigen is currently unknown.

PCR primers comprised 60 Vbeta and 13 Jbeta primers. Only in-frame clones appear in the TCRdb table, and some are missing; sequencing was by immunoSEQ multiplex PCR. The sample lists about 190,000 clones, about 77% occurring once. The material sequenced was PBMCs. The sequence came from a young man in good health and CMV-seropositive. The chain has TRBV9 and TRBJ2-7, with TRBD1 matching 8 bases. Here the CDR3 DNA reads TGTGCCAGCAGCCCTGACAGGGGCTACGAGCAGTACTTC. Translated, it gives CASSPDRGYEQYF.